This TCR beta chain was captured in a study of blood T cell repertoires in COVID-19. Overall study context: Both acute and convalescent COVID-19 samples were obtained from the United States, Italy and Spain.

As handled by the study authors: Estimates of nucleated cell counts were drawn from the amplification of reference gene primers. The data were produced by immunoSEQ multiplex PCR, yet TCRdb's version contains in-frame clones alone and is incomplete. That table furnishes V, J and clone size, whereas the DNA furnished D and trimming. The sample carries 400,000 to 450,000 clones, roughly nine tenths recorded once. The CDR3 covers 17 residues. The germline V and J ends were trimmed by 0 bases and 3 bases, with 16 bases remaining between them. The V gene's germline CDR1 is LGHNA and CDR2 YNFKEQ. The age range of participants was 18 to 89 years, with residence in about two dozen US areas.

Sample: PBMCs or T cells enriched from blood (not recorded which). The chain uses TRBV4-2 and TRBJ2-3; D might be TRBD1 (6 bases). This sequence was found in a man aged 25 to 45 who had recovered from COVID-19. The CDR3 DNA reads TGTGCCAGCAGCCAAGATCTTACAGGGATGCGAACAGATACGCAGTATTTT. It specifies CASSQDLTGMRTDTQYF.